The source of this T cell receptor beta chain is a study of T-cell reconstitution after alpha-beta-depleted transplantation in children. It was with unique molecular identifiers that the TCRbeta library was prepared. MiXCR was run by TCRdb on the PCR reads, yielding one entry per CDR3 protein. This repertoire shows about 90,000 distinct CDR3 sequences, roughly 16% found once; its top ten account for around a fifth. The V end was cut by 8 bases, the J end by 2 bases, with 11 bases between. Germline lookup yields CDR1 SGHRS and CDR2 YFSETQ. This CDR3 has 12 amino acids. This clonotype was picked up many times. Its antigen remains unknown. Overall study findings and caveats: The origin of alpha-beta T cells about two months after transplant was reportedly several hundred expanded graft clones. The high TCRbeta diversity at day 60 in some patients came from surviving recipient T cells and thymic progenitors. After one year, T-cell counts and TCRbeta diversity mostly came from new T cells.

The sample here was PBMCs, mostly from graft donor cells, taken 180 days after TCRalphabeta/CD19-depleted stem cell transplant. The chain employs TRBV5-1 and TRBJ2-7, with D unresolved. The sequence came from a male patient between 2 and 15 years old who had a stem cell transplant for acute lymphoblastic leukemia, so the T cells may come from the graft donor. CDR3 sequence (DNA): TGCGCCAGTTCTAGTGTTACCTACGAGCAGTACTTC. This translates into CASSSVTYEQYF. The full variable domain, with the rest looked up from reference TRBV5-1 and TRBJ2-7, is KAGVTQTPRYLIKTRGQQVTLSCSPISGHRSVSWYQQTPGQGLQFLFEYFSETQRNKGNFPGRFSGRQFSNSRSEMNVSTLELGDSALYLCASSSVTYEQYFGPGTRLTVT.